The T cell receptor (beta chain) under discussion was sequenced for a study of T cell changes during pregnancy in multiple sclerosis. Germline CDR1 reads LNHDA; CDR2 reads SQIVND (reference sequence). Trimming shortened V by 6 bases and J by 5 bases, and 11 bases separated the two germline ends. CDR3 length: 13 amino acids. The data were produced by immunoSEQ multiplex PCR, yet TCRdb's version contains in-frame clones alone and is incomplete. The table shows about 80,000 clones, with around 90% occurring only once. Sequencing used peripheral blood, obtained before pregnancy. The receptor's source is a female donor with multiple sclerosis, enrolled in a pregnancy study. This sequence joins TRBV19 and TRBJ2-1, with D perhaps matching TRBD1 (5 bases). CDR3: CASRLLGDNEQFF. DNA of the CDR3: TGTGCCAGTAGGCTATTAGGGGACAATGAGCAGTTCTTC.